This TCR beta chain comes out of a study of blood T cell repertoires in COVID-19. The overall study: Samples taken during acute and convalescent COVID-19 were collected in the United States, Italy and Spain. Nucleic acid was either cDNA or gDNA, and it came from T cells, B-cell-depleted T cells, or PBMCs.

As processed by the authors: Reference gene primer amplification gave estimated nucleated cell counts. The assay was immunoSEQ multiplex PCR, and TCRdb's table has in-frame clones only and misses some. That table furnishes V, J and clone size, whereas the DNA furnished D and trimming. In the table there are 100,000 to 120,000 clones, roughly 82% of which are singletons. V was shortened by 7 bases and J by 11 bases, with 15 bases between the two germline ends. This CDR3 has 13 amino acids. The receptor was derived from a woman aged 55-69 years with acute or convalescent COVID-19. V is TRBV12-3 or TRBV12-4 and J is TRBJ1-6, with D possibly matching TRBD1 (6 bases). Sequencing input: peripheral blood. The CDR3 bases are TGTGCCAGCATGAGGGGGGGGCTACCACCCCTCCACTTT. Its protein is CASMRGGLPPLHF.